These 13 T cell receptor beta chains came from one sample sequenced in a study of T cell repertoires in cytomegalovirus infection. Their target antigens are unknown. Via MiXCR, TCRdb re-called the reads, giving one row per CDR3 protein. This table has roughly 730,000 distinct CDR3 sequences, around 30% appearing once. The material sequenced was cultured PBMCs, taken from culture after CMV antigen stimulation. Receptor source: a human donor in good health (CMV status not recorded). Some clones in this sample may be carry-over from other donors' samples.

This clonotype has at least ten counts. The gene calls are TRBV7-2 and TRBJ2-3; 10 nucleotides align to TRBD1. V lost 4 bases and J lost 6; bases outside the gene matches: 7. The germline CDR1 and CDR2 sequences are SGHTA and FQGNSA. The CDR3 runs to 15 residues. DNA of the CDR3: TGTGCCAGCAGCTCCCGCGGGACAGGGGTGGATACGCAGTATTTT. This encodes CASSSRGTGVDTQYF.

V gene TRBV12-3 or TRBV12-4 combines with J gene TRBJ1-4; 7 bases are shared with TRBD1. V was clipped by 5 bases and J by 0 bases; unmatched bases: 9. This CDR3 comprises 17 residues. CDR3 in DNA: TGTGCCAGCAGTCGAGGGGGCGCCGGTCCAACTAATGAAAAACTGTTTTTT. Its translation is CASSRGGAGPTNEKLFF.

This chain joins TRBV4-3 and TRBJ2-2; 7 bases match TRBD2. With V trimmed by 4 bases and J by 5 bases, 4 bases remained unmatched. Germline lookup yields CDR1 LGHNA and CDR2 YSLEER. The CDR3 loop spans 14 amino acids. Here the CDR3 reads CASSRGEGTGELFF. The CDR3 DNA reads TGCGCCAGCAGCCGGGGGGAGGGGACCGGGGAGCTGTTTTTT.

This clonotype was recorded a few times. V usage is TRBV12-3 or TRBV12-4 and J usage is TRBJ1-2; D remains unclear. Trimming took off 2 bases at V and 6 bases at J, with 16 bases between the two ends. The CDR3 has 15 amino acids. CDR3 in amino acids: CASSLIGVRVNGYTF. The DNA for the CDR3 is TGTGCCAGCAGTTTAATCGGGGTTCGGGTTAATGGCTACACCTTC.

J is TRBJ2-7 and V is TRBV5-4; 9 nucleotides align to TRBD2. Germline V gene data show CDR1 as SGHNT and CDR2 as YYREEE (reference sequence). The CDR3 is made up of 15 amino acids. V shed 0 bases, J shed 4 bases, and the junction held 5 bases outside the gene matches. CDR3 in DNA: TGTGCCAGCAGCTTGGGGTTTAGCGGGAGTTACGAGCAGTACTTC. Residues: CASSLGFSGSYEQYF.

This clonotype was counted between two and nine times. This chain joins TRBV7-9 and TRBJ1-5; D is unresolved. With 4 bases removed from V and 0 bases from J, the gap between germline ends came to 10 bases. Per the germline V gene, CDR1 is SEHNR and CDR2 is FQNEAQ (reference sequence). The CDR3 is made up of 15 amino acids. As DNA, the CDR3 is TGTGCCAGCAGCTCGCGGGTTGGTAGCAATCAGCCCCAGCATTTT. Protein sequence: CASSSRVGSNQPQHF.

This clonotype has at least ten counts. The DNA for the CDR3 is TGTGCCAGCAGCGCCGACAGGGATTTCCAGGAGCCCCAGCATTTT. It encodes CASSADRDFQEPQHF. This chain links TRBV7-2 with TRBJ1-5; 7 nucleotides match TRBD1. The CDR3 spans 15 residues. Germline V CDR1 and CDR2: SGHTA, FQGNSA. After removal of 5 bases from V and 8 bases from J, the junction contained 12 bases not matched to a gene. Full variable domain (remainder filled in from reference TRBV7-2 and TRBJ1-5): GAGVSQSPSNKVTEKGKDVELRCDPISGHTALYWYRQSLGQGLEFLIYFQGNSAPDKSGLPSDRFSAERTGGSVSTLTIQRTQQEDSAVYLCASSADRDFQEPQHFGDGTRLSIL.

Only a few counts were recorded for this clonotype. The chain employs TRBV7-8 and TRBJ1-4, with D unclear. This CDR3 has 17 residues. CDR1 is SGHVS and CDR2 is FQNEAQ in the germline V gene. Trimming took off 2 bases at V and 3 bases at J, with 16 bases between the two ends. The CDR3, as DNA: TGTGCCAGCAGCTTAAGGCGAGTAGCAGGCCCTAATGAAAAACTGTTTTTT. It is translated as CASSLRRVAGPNEKLFF.

The table lists this clonotype with a count of one. The J gene is TRBJ1-6, the V gene TRBV2; D is undetermined. In germline, CDR1 is SNHLY, CDR2 FYNNEI. V was trimmed by 1 base and J by 1 base, leaving 5 bases between them. CDR3 size: 15 residues. The CDR3 spells CASSEDSSYNSPLHF. The CDR3 nucleotides read TGTGCCAGCAGTGAAGACTCGTCCTATAATTCACCCCTCCACTTT. The whole variable domain, filled in from reference TRBV2 and TRBJ1-6, reads EPEVTQTPSHQVTQMGQEVILRCVPISNHLYFYWYRQILGQKVEFLVSFYNNEISEKSEIFDDQFSVERPDGSNFTLKIRSTKLEDSAMYFCASSEDSSYNSPLHFGNGTRLTVT.

This clonotype has more than one count but fewer than ten. V usage is TRBV12-3 or TRBV12-4 and J usage is TRBJ2-4; D tentatively fits TRBD1 or TRBD2 (5 bases each). The CDR3 is 18 amino acids. The ends were cut back, 7 bases at V and 1 base at J, with 23 bases in the middle. The CDR3 DNA reads TGTGCCAGCACCCCCCAGAAGGAAGGGACCGGTGCCAAAAACATTCAGTACTTC. This translates into CASTPQKEGTGAKNIQYF.

The genes are TRBV6-1 and TRBJ2-1; D is ambiguous. The CDR3 totals 15 residues. V dropped 2 bases and J dropped 2 bases, with 10 bases sitting between them. Germline V gene sequence: CDR1 MNHNS, CDR2 SASEGT. CDR3 amino acids: CASSEQPGPYNEQFF. In DNA, the CDR3 is TGTGCCAGCAGTGAACAGCCCGGGCCCTACAATGAGCAGTTCTTC.

The rearrangement uses TRBV10-3 and TRBJ1-2, with 7 nucleotides matching TRBD1. The CDR3 extends over 14 amino acids. The germline gives CDR1 ENHRY, CDR2 SYGVKD. The junction had 4 bases not matched to a gene; V was cut back by 6 bases and J by 0 bases. CDR3 sequence (DNA): TGTGCCATCAGAGGCGGACAGGCTAACTATGGCTACACCTTC. Translated, it gives CAIRGGQANYGYTF.

A few counts support this clonotype. The DNA of the CDR3 is TGTGCCAGCAGTTCCTCCCCGAAAAAGGGCCCAAATTCACCCCTCCACTTT. Amino acids: CASSSSPKKGPNSPLHF. The chain has TRBV27 and TRBJ1-6; D is unresolved. Looked up from germline, CDR1 is MNHEY and CDR2 is SMNVEV (reference sequence). The V end was cut by 4 bases, the J end by 7 bases, with 20 bases between. The length of the CDR3 is 17 residues.